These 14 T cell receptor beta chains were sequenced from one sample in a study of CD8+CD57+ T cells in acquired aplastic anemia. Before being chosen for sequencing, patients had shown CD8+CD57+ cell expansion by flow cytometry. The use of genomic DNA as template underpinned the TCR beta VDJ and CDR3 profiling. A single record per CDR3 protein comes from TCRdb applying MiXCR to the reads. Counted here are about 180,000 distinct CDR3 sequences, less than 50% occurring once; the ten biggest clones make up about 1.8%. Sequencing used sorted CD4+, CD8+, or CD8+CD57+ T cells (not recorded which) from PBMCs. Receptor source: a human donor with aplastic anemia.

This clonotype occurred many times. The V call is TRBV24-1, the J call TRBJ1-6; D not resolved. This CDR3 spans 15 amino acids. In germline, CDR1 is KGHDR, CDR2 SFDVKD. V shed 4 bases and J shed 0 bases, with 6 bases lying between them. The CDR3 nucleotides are TGTGCCACCAGTGAGGGAGGCTCCTATAATTCACCCCTCCACTTT. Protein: CATSEGGSYNSPLHF.

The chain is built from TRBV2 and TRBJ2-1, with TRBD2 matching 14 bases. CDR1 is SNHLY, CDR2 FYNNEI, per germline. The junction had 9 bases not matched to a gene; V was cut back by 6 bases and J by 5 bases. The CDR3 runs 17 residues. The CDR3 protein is CASRVGTSGSGDNEQFF. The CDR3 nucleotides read TGTGCCAGCAGGGTCGGGACTAGCGGGAGTGGCGACAATGAGCAGTTCTTC.

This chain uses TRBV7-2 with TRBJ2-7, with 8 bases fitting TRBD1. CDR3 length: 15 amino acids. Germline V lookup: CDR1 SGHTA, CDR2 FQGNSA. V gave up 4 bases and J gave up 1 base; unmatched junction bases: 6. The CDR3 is CASSSVGTGSYEQYF. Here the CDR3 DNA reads TGTGCCAGCAGCTCTGTCGGGACAGGTTCCTACGAGCAGTACTTC.

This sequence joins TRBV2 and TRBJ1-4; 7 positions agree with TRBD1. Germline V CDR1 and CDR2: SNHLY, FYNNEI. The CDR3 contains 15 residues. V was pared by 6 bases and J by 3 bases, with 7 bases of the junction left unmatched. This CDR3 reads CASRVTGVANEKLFF. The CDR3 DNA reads TGTGCCAGCAGGGTCACAGGGGTGGCTAATGAAAAACTGTTTTTT.

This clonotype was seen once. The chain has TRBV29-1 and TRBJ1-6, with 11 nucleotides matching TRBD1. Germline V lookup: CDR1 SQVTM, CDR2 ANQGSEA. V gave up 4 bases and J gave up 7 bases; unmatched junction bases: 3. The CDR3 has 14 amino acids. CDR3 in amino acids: CSVGDRGGNSPLHF. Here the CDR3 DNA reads TGCAGCGTTGGGGACAGGGGGGGAAATTCACCCCTCCACTTT.

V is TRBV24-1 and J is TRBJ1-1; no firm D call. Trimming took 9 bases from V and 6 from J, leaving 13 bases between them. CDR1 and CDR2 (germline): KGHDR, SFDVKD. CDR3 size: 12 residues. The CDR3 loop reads CATSGGSPEAFF. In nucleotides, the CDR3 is TGTGCCACCTCCGGAGGTAGCCCTGAAGCTTTCTTT.

CDR3 bases: TGTGCCAGCAGCGGCGGGACAGGTGGGGGGAACACTGAAGCTTTCTTT. It is translated as CASSGGTGGGNTEAFF. This sequence joins TRBV5-6 and TRBJ1-1; 8 bases map to TRBD1. Germline V gene lookup returns CDR1 SGHDT and CDR2 YYEEEE. V trimming: 4 bases; J trimming: 1 base; junction bases outside the gene matches: 9. This CDR3 contains 16 residues.

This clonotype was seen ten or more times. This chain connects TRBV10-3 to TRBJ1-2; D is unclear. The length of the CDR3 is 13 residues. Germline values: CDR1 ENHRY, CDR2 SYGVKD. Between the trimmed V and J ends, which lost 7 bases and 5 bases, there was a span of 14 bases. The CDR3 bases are TGTGCCATCACCAGTGACCGGTTTTATGGCTACACCTTC. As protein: CAITSDRFYGYTF.

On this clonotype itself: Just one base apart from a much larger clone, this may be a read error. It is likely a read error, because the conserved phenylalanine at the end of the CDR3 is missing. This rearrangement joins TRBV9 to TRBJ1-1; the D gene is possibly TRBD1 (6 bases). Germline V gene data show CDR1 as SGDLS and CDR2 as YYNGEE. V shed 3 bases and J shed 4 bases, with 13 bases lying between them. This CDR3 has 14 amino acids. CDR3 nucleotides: TGTGCCAGCAGCGACGGACGGGGGGCCACTGAAGCTTTCCTT. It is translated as CASSDGRGATEAFL.

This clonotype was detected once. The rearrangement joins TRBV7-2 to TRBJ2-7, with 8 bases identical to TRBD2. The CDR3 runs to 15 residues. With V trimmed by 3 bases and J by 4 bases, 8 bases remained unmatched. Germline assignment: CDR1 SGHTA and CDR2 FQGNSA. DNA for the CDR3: TGTGCCAGCAGCTTTGTTACGGGGGGGCGTTACGAGCAGTACTTC. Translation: CASSFVTGGRYEQYF.

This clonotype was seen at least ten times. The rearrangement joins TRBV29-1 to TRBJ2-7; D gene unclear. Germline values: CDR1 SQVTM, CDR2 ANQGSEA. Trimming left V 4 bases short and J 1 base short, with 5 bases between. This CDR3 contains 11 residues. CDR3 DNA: TGCAGCGTTGGTGATTCCTACGAGCAGTACTTC. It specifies CSVGDSYEQYF.

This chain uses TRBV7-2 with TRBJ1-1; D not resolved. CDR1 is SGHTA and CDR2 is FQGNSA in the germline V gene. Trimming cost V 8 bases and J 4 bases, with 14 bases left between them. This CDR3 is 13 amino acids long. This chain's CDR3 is CASGLKPGTEAFF. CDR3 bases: TGTGCCAGCGGATTAAAACCGGGCACTGAAGCTTTCTTT. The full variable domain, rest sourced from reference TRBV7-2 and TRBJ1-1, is GAGVSQSPSNKVTEKGKDVELRCDPISGHTALYWYRQSLGQGLEFLIYFQGNSAPDKSGLPSDRFSAERTGGSVSTLTIQRTQQEDSAVYLCASGLKPGTEAFFGQGTRLTVV.

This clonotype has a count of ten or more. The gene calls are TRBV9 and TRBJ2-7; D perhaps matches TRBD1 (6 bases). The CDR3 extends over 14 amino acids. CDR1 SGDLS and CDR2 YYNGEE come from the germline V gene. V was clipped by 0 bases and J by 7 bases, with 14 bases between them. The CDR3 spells CASSVGGPQGEQYF. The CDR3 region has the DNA TGTGCCAGCAGCGTAGGGGGGCCCCAGGGTGAGCAGTACTTC.

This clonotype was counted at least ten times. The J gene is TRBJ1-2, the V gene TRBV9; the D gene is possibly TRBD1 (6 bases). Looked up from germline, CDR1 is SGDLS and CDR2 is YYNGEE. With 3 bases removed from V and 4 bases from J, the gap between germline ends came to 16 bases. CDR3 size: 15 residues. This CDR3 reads CASSARQETSYGYTF. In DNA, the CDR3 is TGTGCCAGCAGCGCCCGACAGGAGACCTCCTATGGCTACACCTTC.